This T cell receptor (beta chain) stems from a study of T cell changes during pregnancy in multiple sclerosis. Trimming removed 6 bases at V and 0 bases at J, with 15 bases between. The CDR3 length is 15 residues. Per the germline V gene, CDR1 is MNHEY and CDR2 is SMNVEV (reference sequence). Assay used: immunoSEQ multiplex PCR; TCRdb lists only in-frame clones, some missing. The sample has tens of thousands of clones; around 93% are singletons. The source is a female donor with multiple sclerosis, enrolled in a pregnancy study. Sequenced here: CD8+ T cells from peripheral blood mononuclear cells, sampled in the third trimester of pregnancy. The chain carries TRBV27 and TRBJ2-7, with D possibly being TRBD1 (6 bases). DNA of the CDR3: TGTGCCAGCAGCCCCTTCCAGGGGATCTCCTACGAGCAGTACTTC. Translating gives CASSPFQGISYEQYF.